The entry below gives a single TCR beta chain sequence along with its context. Its antigen is not identified. Germline and junction disagree at one end, which may indicate a read error. This sample was taken from a study of T cell responses to AZD1222 COVID-19 vaccine. Study-wide results and limits: Just 6 or 7 AZD1222 recipients were seropositive at baseline. It should be noted that donors were predominantly white British and more often female, and clonal diversity was possibly underestimated.

Profiled with immunoSEQ multiplex PCR; TCRdb holds only in-frame clones, not every one. The repertoire has tens of thousands of clones, roughly 90% of them found once; the top ten carry about 3%. The sequence came from an adult in good health. Sequenced here: peripheral blood, sampled on day 0 of AZD1222 vaccination.

The CDR3: CASSDKGPFGNQPQHF. CDR3 nucleotides: TGTGCTAGCAGTGACAAAGGGCCCTTTGGCAATCAGCCCCAGCATTTT. The chain links TRBV6-4 to TRBJ1-5, with D hard to call. CDR3 length: 16 residues. The germline V gene encodes CDR1 MRHNA and CDR2 SNTAGT.